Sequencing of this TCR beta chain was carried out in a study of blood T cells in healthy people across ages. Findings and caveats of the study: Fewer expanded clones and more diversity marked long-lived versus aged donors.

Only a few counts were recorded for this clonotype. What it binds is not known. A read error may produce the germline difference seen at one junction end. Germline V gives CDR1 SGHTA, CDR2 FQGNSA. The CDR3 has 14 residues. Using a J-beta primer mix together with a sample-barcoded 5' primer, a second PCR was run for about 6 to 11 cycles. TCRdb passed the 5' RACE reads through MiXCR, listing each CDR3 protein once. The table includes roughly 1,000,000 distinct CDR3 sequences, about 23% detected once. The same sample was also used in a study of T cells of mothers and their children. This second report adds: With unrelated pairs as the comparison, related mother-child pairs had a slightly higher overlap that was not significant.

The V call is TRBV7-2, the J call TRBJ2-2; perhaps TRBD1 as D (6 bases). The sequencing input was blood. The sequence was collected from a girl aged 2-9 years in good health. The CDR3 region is CASSLWKGAGELFF. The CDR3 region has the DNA TGTGCTAGCAGCTTGTGGAAGGGGGCCGGGGAGCTGTTTTTT.